The source of this T cell receptor beta chain is a study of cytomegalovirus exposure and HLA in healthy donors. Study-wide points: Cytomegalovirus association was listed for approximately 160 TCR beta chains.

V dropped 4 bases and J dropped 2 bases, with 16 bases sitting between them. Germline V gives CDR1 SGHNT, CDR2 YYREEE (reference sequence). This CDR3 spans 16 amino acids. As regards this clone: The antigen is unknown.

The protocol was immunoSEQ multiplex PCR, while the TCRdb copy is restricted to in-frame clones and leaves out a portion. Seen here are about 150,000 clones, around 89% observed once, and the top ten hold under 3%. The clonotype comes from a man between 18 and 29 years old in good health and CMV-seronegative. The V call is TRBV5-4, the J call TRBJ2-1; a weak D match, TRBD1 (5 bases). The sequenced material came from PBMCs. CDR3: CASSPRGGSAYNEQFF. For the CDR3, the DNA is TGTGCCAGCAGCCCAAGGGGTGGATCCGCCTACAATGAGCAGTTCTTC.